The 17 T cell receptor beta chains listed next were all sequenced from one sample in a study of T cells in Graves' hyperthyroidism and ophthalmopathy (dated by TCRdb to about 2019). Libraries were built with multiplex PCR. TCRdb shows the sequencer as Illumina HiSeq 2000. Amplification of TCR beta CDR3 regions was carried out from RNA transcripts. A first-round RT-PCR of the TCR CDR3 used the HTBI primer set with the Qiagen OneStep RT-PCR kit. TCRdb passed the public sequencing reads through fastp at Q25 and MiXCR, retaining productive beta sequences. A single entry per CDR3 protein holds the most common genes and DNA from its merged rows. Within this sample are hundreds of thousands of distinct CDR3 sequences, with 14% of them counted one time only. Roughly 10% of the sample is in the top ten clones. The specimen was blood. The receptors stem from a woman aged 18-29 years with Graves' hyperthyroidism.

The chain uses TRBV5-6 and TRBJ2-1; tentatively, D is TRBD1 or TRBD2 (7 bases each). The CDR3 length is 15 residues. Between the trimmed V and J ends, which lost 1 base and 8 bases, there was a span of 16 bases. The germline CDR1 and CDR2 sequences are SGHDT and YYEEEE. CDR3 DNA: TGTGCCAGCAGCTTGAAGCGGGACAGCACAGATGAGCAGTTCTTC. It encodes CASSLKRDSTDEQFF.

This clonotype was recorded many times. This rearrangement joins TRBV28 to TRBJ2-5, with D hard to call. Germline V gives CDR1 MDHEN, CDR2 SYDVKM. The CDR3 is 16 amino acids. Trimming pared 3 bases from V and 6 bases from J, leaving 20 bases between. CDR3 in amino acids: CASSLGLIGEGKTQYF. Written as DNA, the CDR3 is TGTGCCAGCAGTTTGGGCCTTATTGGGGAAGGGAAGACCCAGTACTTC.

CDR3 nucleotides: TGTGCCAGCAGTTTACTAGCGGGGGGGGGATTATACAATGAGCAGTTCTTC. This encodes CASSLLAGGGLYNEQFF. V is TRBV6-2 or TRBV6-3 and J is TRBJ2-1; TRBD2 agrees at 13 bases. This CDR3 contains 17 residues. Looked up from germline, CDR1 is MNHEY and CDR2 is SVGEGT. V lost 4 bases, J lost 4 bases, and 7 bases stayed unmatched.

The V call is TRBV6-2 or TRBV6-3, the J call TRBJ1-2, with D possibly TRBD1 on 5 matching bases. Between the trimmed V and J ends, which lost 7 bases and 8 bases, there was a span of 8 bases. CDR1 and CDR2 from the germline V gene are MNHEY and SVGEGT. The CDR3 is 10 amino acids. CDR3 sequence reads: CASTEGGYTF. The DNA of the CDR3 is TGTGCCAGCACCGAGGGGGGCTACACCTTC.

At least ten counts were recorded for this clonotype. The V call is TRBV18, the J call TRBJ1-1, with D tentatively TRBD1 (5 bases). The CDR3 is made up of 13 amino acids. CDR1 is KGHSH and CDR2 is LQKENI in the germline V gene. V gave up 5 bases and J gave up 3 bases, with 10 bases separating them. The CDR3 region is CASSRGFDTEAFF. CDR3 nucleotides: TGTGCCAGCTCAAGGGGATTTGACACTGAAGCTTTCTTT.

The V gene is TRBV6-1, the J gene TRBJ2-6; D gene unclear. The CDR3 totals 14 residues. V was shortened by 7 bases and J by 0 bases, with 7 bases between the two germline ends. CDR1 is MNHNS and CDR2 is SASEGT in the germline V gene. The CDR3, as DNA: TGTGCCAGCACATCGGGCTCTGGGGCCAACGTCCTGACTTTC. As protein: CASTSGSGANVLTF.

This clonotype was observed many times. The gene calls are TRBV6-1 and TRBJ2-3; D is perhaps TRBD1 (6 bases). There are 15 residues in the CDR3. Germline CDR1 MNHNS, CDR2 SASEGT. V was clipped by 7 bases and J by 1 base, with 15 bases between them. Here the CDR3 DNA reads TGTGCCAGCATTAAGGGGGACACCCGCACAGATACGCAGTATTTT. It is translated as CASIKGDTRTDTQYF.

This CDR3 is CASTADRGPLNEQFF. CDR3 nucleotides: TGTGCCAGCACCGCGGACAGGGGGCCTTTGAATGAGCAGTTCTTC. V is TRBV6-1 and J is TRBJ2-1; 11 nucleotides align to TRBD1. This CDR3 region has 15 residues. V was pared by 7 bases and J by 7 bases, with 9 bases of the junction left unmatched. CDR1 is MNHNS and CDR2 is SASEGT in the germline V gene.

The chain employs TRBV7-3 and TRBJ1-2, with D possibly being TRBD1 (5 bases). Germline loops: CDR1 SGHTA, CDR2 FQGTGA. Trimming cost V 5 bases and J 10 bases, with 20 bases left between them. The CDR3 covers 14 residues. The CDR3 DNA reads TGTGCCAGCAGCGTAGGCCGGGGGACCGGCTACTACACCTTC. Protein product: CASSVGRGTGYYTF.

Concerning this clonotype: Sequence at one end of the junction differs from germline and may be a read error. The chain is built from TRBV9 and TRBJ1-2; D is unclear. The CDR3 contains 15 residues. Germline values: CDR1 SGDLS, CDR2 YYNGEE. As DNA, the CDR3 is TGTGCCAGCAGCACGAGGGTTGACGCTAACTATGACTACACCTTC. This translates into CASSTRVDANYDYTF.

In this sample, this clonotype turned up many times. The chain employs TRBV30 and TRBJ2-3; D perhaps matches TRBD2 (5 bases). The V gene lost 2 bases and the J gene lost 0 bases, with 12 bases spanning the gap. Germline V lookup: CDR1 GTSNPN, CDR2 SVGIG (reference sequence). The CDR3 runs to 15 residues. The CDR3 DNA reads as TGTGCCTGGAGTCAATGGACGGGGAGCACAGATACGCAGTATTTT. Its protein product is CAWSQWTGSTDTQYF. Supplemented by reference TRBV30 and TRBJ2-3, the full variable domain reads SQTIHQWPATLVQPVGSPLSLECTVEGTSNPNLYWYRQAAGRGLQLLFYSVGIGQISSEVPQNLSASRPQDRQFILSSKKLLLSDSGFYLCAWSQWTGSTDTQYFGPGTRLTVL.

The V call is TRBV19, the J call TRBJ1-2; D perhaps matches TRBD1 (5 bases). The CDR3 length is 14 residues. Trimming pared 3 bases from V and 4 bases from J, leaving 12 bases between. CDR1 is LNHDA and CDR2 is SQIVND in the germline V gene (reference sequence). The DNA of the CDR3 is TGTGCCAGTAGTATCCAGGGCTTGGCCTATGGCTACACCTTC. Residues: CASSIQGLAYGYTF.

This clonotype was detected many times. V gene TRBV9 combines with J gene TRBJ2-2; 8 bases map to TRBD2. With 1 base clipped from V and 7 bases from J, the junction kept 6 bases outside the gene matches. Germline CDR1 SGDLS, CDR2 YYNGEE. This CDR3 contains 15 residues. The CDR3 region has the DNA TGTGCCAGCAGCGTAAGCGGGAGAGGGAGCGGGGAGCTGTTTTTT. Translated: CASSVSGRGSGELFF.

This clonotype was observed a single time. This chain joins TRBV15 and TRBJ1-4, with a tentative D call TRBD1 (6 bases). In germline, CDR1 is LNHNV, CDR2 YYDKDF (reference sequence). The germline V and J ends were trimmed by 5 bases and 5 bases, with 18 bases remaining between them. The CDR3 length is 16 residues. The CDR3 here is CATSGPADSLNEKLFF. DNA for the CDR3: TGTGCCACCAGCGGACCCGCGGACAGTTTGAATGAAAAACTGTTTTTT.

Many counts were recorded for this clonotype. The genes are TRBV20-1 and TRBJ2-5, with 9 nucleotides matching TRBD1. CDR1 DFQATT and CDR2 SNEGSKA come from the germline V gene (reference sequence). CDR3 length: 12 amino acids. Trimming took 6 bases from V and 4 from J; bases not matched to a gene: 3. Written as DNA, the CDR3 is TGCAGTGCGCACAGGGGGCTAGAGACCCAGTACTTC. Translated: CSAHRGLETQYF.

The J gene is TRBJ2-7, the V gene TRBV24-1, with a tentative D call TRBD2 (5 bases). The CDR3 consists of 12 residues. Trimming left V 12 bases short and J 0 bases short, with 11 bases between. In germline, CDR1 is KGHDR, CDR2 SFDVKD. The CDR3 region is CAPMTTSYEQYF. The CDR3 coding sequence is TGTGCCCCCATGACTACCTCCTACGAGCAGTACTTC.

V gene TRBV28 combines with J gene TRBJ1-5; tentative D call: TRBD1 (6 bases). CDR3 length: 16 amino acids. Germline V lookup: CDR1 MDHEN, CDR2 SYDVKM. Trimming removed 6 bases at V and 3 bases at J, with 18 bases between. CDR3 region: CASSGTLWTANQPQHF. As DNA, the CDR3 is TGTGCCAGCAGCGGAACATTATGGACAGCCAATCAGCCCCAGCATTTT.